The TCR beta chain described here comes from a study of blood T cell repertoires in COVID-19. The CDR3 covers 13 residues. V gave up 7 bases and J gave up 6 bases, with 15 bases separating them. Germline-derived CDR1 and CDR2 are ENHRY and SYGVKD. Assay used: immunoSEQ multiplex PCR; TCRdb lists only in-frame clones, some missing. The data show 350,000 to 400,000 clones, roughly nine tenths seen once. This chain links TRBV10-3 with TRBJ1-2; D unresolved. The sample comprised PBMCs or T cells enriched from blood (not recorded which). This TCR came from a woman in her twenties or thirties who had recovered from COVID-19. The CDR3 here is CAINSDQVDGYTF. For the CDR3, the DNA is TGTGCCATCAATTCGGATCAGGTGGATGGCTACACCTTC.